This T cell receptor (beta chain) was recovered during a study of T cell responses to AZD1222 COVID-19 vaccine. The CDR3 spans 14 residues. Unmatched junction bases numbered 6, after V lost 6 bases and J lost 8 bases. The germline V gene has CDR1 MDHEN and CDR2 SYDVKM. Clones were sequenced by immunoSEQ multiplex PCR, and TCRdb holds only the in-frame ones, with some missing. The data contain roughly 150,000 clones, 90% of them singletons. In this sample, this clone turned up once. The sequence was collected from an adult who received the AZD1222 COVID-19 vaccine. This chain uses TRBV28 with TRBJ2-1; 11 nucleotides align to TRBD1. The material was peripheral blood, obtained 28 days after the second AZD1222 dose. CDR3 in DNA: TGTGCCAGCAGGGCGCGGACAGGGGGCCATGAGCAGTTCTTC. It codes for CASRARTGGHEQFF.